The clone carrying this T cell receptor (beta chain) has just a few counts. Generated by immunoSEQ multiplex PCR, the TCRdb table keeps only in-frame clones and is missing some. The profile shows fewer than 450,000 clones, around 91% of them singletons. Donors in Cohort 3 who had recovered were those with two negative PCRs, healthcare professional clearance, or resolution of their symptoms. This record comes from a study of blood T cell repertoires in COVID-19. The germline V gene has CDR1 ENHRY and CDR2 SYGVKD. The CDR3 contains 14 residues. J lost 2 bases, V lost 2 bases, and 2 bases had no gene match.

The TCR was taken from a man aged 18 to 29 who had recovered from COVID-19. The sample comprised PBMCs or T cells enriched from blood (not recorded which). The chain employs TRBV10-3 and TRBJ1-1, with TRBD1 matching over 7 bases. The CDR3 loop is CAISEGQVNTEAFF. CDR3 nucleotide sequence: TGTGCCATCAGTGAGGGACAGGTTAACACTGAAGCTTTCTTT.